Below, 28 T cell receptor beta chains from the same sample are listed, as sequenced in a study of T cells of healthy individuals. TCRdb ran MiXCR on the 5' RACE reads and lists one entry per CDR3 protein. The repertoire has about 96,000 distinct CDR3 sequences, roughly 18% of them found once; the top ten carry about 6%. The receptors were sampled from a human donor in good health.

This clonotype was observed many times. CDR3 DNA sequence: TGCAGTGCTAGAGATTGGGCGGGAGGTGCCTACGAGCAGTACTTC. It codes for CSARDWAGGAYEQYF. The chain uses TRBV20-1 and TRBJ2-7; 8 bases align to TRBD2. V shed 0 bases, J shed 2 bases, and the junction held 6 bases outside the gene matches. The CDR3 totals 15 residues. CDR1 and CDR2 (germline): DFQATT, SNEGSKA (reference sequence).

This clonotype was found a few times. V usage is TRBV7-9 and J usage is TRBJ1-3, with D hard to call. Germline lookup yields CDR1 SEHNR and CDR2 FQNEAQ (reference sequence). CDR3 length equals 13 residues. V lost 0 bases and J 8 bases, leaving 8 bases between the germline ends. The DNA for the CDR3 is TGTGCCAGCAGCTTAGCAGGGTCGCACACCATATATTTT. The encoded protein is CASSLAGSHTIYF. Full variable domain (rest looked up from reference TRBV7-9 and TRBJ1-3): DTGVSQNPRHKITKRGQNVTFRCDPISEHNRLYWYRQTLGQGPEFLTYFQNEAQLEKSRLLSDRFSAERPKGSFSTLEIQRTEQGDSAMYLCASSLAGSHTIYFGEGSWLTVV.

This clonotype was picked up a small number of times. CDR3 coding DNA: TGTGCCAGCAGCTTAGGTGGATTAGCGGGAGCCGAGCAGTACTTC. Amino acid sequence: CASSLGGLAGAEQYF. The chain combines TRBV7-9 with TRBJ2-7, with 9 bases identical to TRBD2. The germline gives CDR1 SEHNR, CDR2 FQNEAQ (reference sequence). V trimming: 1 base; J trimming: 6 bases; junction bases outside the gene matches: 7. This CDR3 is 15 amino acids long.

In its sample, this clonotype was seen many times. The chain employs TRBV11-2 and TRBJ2-7; the D gene could be TRBD1 or TRBD2 (6 bases each). This CDR3 region has 17 residues. Trimming left V 3 bases short and J 1 base short, with 19 bases between. Germline values: CDR1 SGHAT, CDR2 FQNNGV. CDR3 DNA: TGTGCCAGCAGCTTGTCCCCGACGGGGGCTCGGTCCTACGAGCAGTACTTC. It encodes CASSLSPTGARSYEQYF.

The chain combines TRBV7-2 with TRBJ2-7; 11 nucleotides align to TRBD2. V dropped 5 bases and J dropped 2; count of bases not matched to a gene: 5. The CDR3 is 15 amino acids. Per the germline V gene, CDR1 is SGHTA and CDR2 is FQGNSA. The CDR3 protein is CASSVTSGITYEQYF. Here the CDR3 DNA reads TGTGCCAGCAGCGTGACTAGCGGGATAACCTACGAGCAGTACTTC.

This clonotype was detected ten times or more. The chain has TRBV6-5 and TRBJ2-1; 7 bases are shared with TRBD1. The J segment lost 8 bases and the V segment lost 2 bases, leaving 9 bases of the junction unmatched. Germline CDR1 and CDR2: MNHEY and SVGAGI. The CDR3 has 15 residues. CDR3 in amino acids: CASSYREGAGHEQFF. CDR3 nucleotide sequence: TGTGCCAGCAGTTACAGAGAGGGGGCAGGTCATGAGCAGTTCTTC.

V and J are TRBV5-6 and TRBJ1-2; 10 nucleotides align to TRBD1. Trimming at V came to 4 bases and at J to 11 bases, leaving 11 bases not matched to a gene. The CDR3 is 14 amino acids. The germline CDR1 and CDR2 sequences are SGHDT and YYEEEE. CDR3 coding DNA: TGTGCCAGCAGCCCGACGGGGACAGGGGAACCGTACACCTTC. Its protein product is CASSPTGTGEPYTF.

J is TRBJ2-5 and V is TRBV7-2; the D is unclear. From germline, CDR1 is SGHTA and CDR2 FQGNSA. V lost 5 bases and J lost 7, with 11 bases in between. The CDR3 runs 12 residues. CDR3 protein: CASSNFSGTQYF. The CDR3 bases are TGTGCCAGCAGCAATTTTTCAGGGACCCAGTACTTC.

The chain carries TRBV28 and TRBJ1-1; D may be TRBD1 (6 bases). Germline CDR1 MDHEN, CDR2 SYDVKM. The CDR3 extends over 14 amino acids. Trimming pared 0 bases from V and 6 bases from J, leaving 11 bases between. CDR3 sequence (DNA): TGTGCCAGCAGTTTATGGAGGGGGGGCGCTGAAGCTTTCTTT. This sequence encodes CASSLWRGGAEAFF.

A few counts support this clonotype. This chain links TRBV5-5 with TRBJ2-7, with D possibly matching TRBD2 (6 bases). The CDR3 sequence is 15 residues long. Trimming stripped 4 bases from V and 0 bases from J, with 14 bases between. Germline V gene lookup returns CDR1 SGHKS and CDR2 YYEKEE (reference sequence). CDR3 in DNA: TGTGCCAGCAGCCGGGGGATGGCGGACTCCTACGAGCAGTACTTC. Protein: CASSRGMADSYEQYF.

There are a few counts of this clonotype. The chain uses TRBV25-1 and TRBJ2-1; D not certain. V lost 3 bases and J 4 bases, leaving 13 bases between the germline ends. The CDR3 loop spans 15 amino acids. Germline V gene lookup returns CDR1 MGHDK and CDR2 SYGVNS. CDR3 in DNA: TGTGCCAGCAGTGACCCCCGCCAGATTTACAATGAGCAGTTCTTC. This gives the protein CASSDPRQIYNEQFF.

This clonotype was recorded a few times. This rearrangement joins TRBV28 to TRBJ2-7, with TRBD2 identical over 14 bases. J gave up 3 bases and V 3 bases, and 4 bases lay outside the gene matches. Germline loops: CDR1 MDHEN, CDR2 SYDVKM. This CDR3 has 16 residues. The CDR3 DNA sequence: TGTGCCAGCAGTTTTTGGACTAGCGGGAGGTACTACGAGCAGTACTTC. Its translation: CASSFWTSGRYYEQYF.

This clonotype was counted between two and nine times. The chain's CDR3 is CASSLGDGYTF. The CDR3 DNA is TGTGCCAGCAGCTTAGGGGATGGCTACACCTTC. The rearrangement links TRBV7-9 to TRBJ1-2; D gene ambiguous. Germline assignment: CDR1 SEHNR and CDR2 FQNEAQ (reference sequence). Between the trimmed V and J ends, which lost 1 base and 6 bases, there was a span of 3 bases. The CDR3 runs 11 residues.

This clonotype was detected a few times. The chain has TRBV7-8 and TRBJ2-1, with 9 bases fitting TRBD1. The CDR3 runs 18 residues. Germline loops: CDR1 SGHVS, CDR2 FQNEAQ. The junction had 10 bases not matched to a gene; V was cut back by 0 bases and J by 4 bases. Here the CDR3 DNA reads TGTGCCAGCAGCTTAGCCGTCCCCGGGACAGGGTCATACAATGAGCAGTTCTTC. Its translation: CASSLAVPGTGSYNEQFF.

The genes are TRBV5-1 and TRBJ2-7; 8 nucleotides align to TRBD1. The V gene end was trimmed by 4 bases and the J gene end by 5 bases; junction bases not matched to a gene: 8. The CDR3 runs 14 residues. Germline lookup yields CDR1 SGHRS and CDR2 YFSETQ. CDR3 bases: TGCGCCAGCAGCGGACAGGGCAGTCTGGACGAGCAGTACTTC. Its translation is CASSGQGSLDEQYF.

This clonotype was seen only a few times. The chain uses TRBV7-9 and TRBJ2-1; 8 positions agree with TRBD1. Germline V CDR1 and CDR2: SEHNR, FQNEAQ (reference sequence). With V trimmed by 5 bases and J by 5 bases, 8 bases remained unmatched. The CDR3 consists of 15 residues. The CDR3 reads CASSITGTGHNEQFF. The CDR3 nucleotides are TGTGCCAGCAGCATAACCGGGACAGGCCACAATGAGCAGTTCTTC.

As for this clonotype: The CDR3 ends on some other residue instead of the conserved phenylalanine or tryptophan, so this is likely a read error. This chain connects TRBV20-1 to TRBJ2-1, with 10 bases identical to TRBD2. The ends lost 4 bases at V and 2 bases at J; junction bases unmatched: 11. CDR1 DFQATT and CDR2 SNEGSKA come from the germline V gene (reference sequence). This CDR3 contains 17 residues. In DNA, the CDR3 is TGCAGTGCTAACCGACCGGGACTAGCGTCTACCTACAATGAGCAGTTCCTC. Its translation: CSANRPGLASTYNEQFL.

This clonotype has ten or more counts. The chain has TRBV6-6 and TRBJ1-1; 7 bases align to TRBD1. V lost 6 bases to trimming and J lost 11 bases; unmatched junction nucleotides: 15. Per the germline V gene, CDR1 is MNHNY and CDR2 is SVGAGI (reference sequence). The CDR3 loop spans 14 amino acids. The CDR3 DNA reads as TGTGCCAGCAGCCTCGTTCAAGGGGGCGCGGACGCTTTCTTT. Protein sequence: CASSLVQGGADAFF.

This clonotype has ten or more counts. The chain is built from TRBV28 and TRBJ1-2, with TRBD1 matching over 7 bases. The germline CDR1 and CDR2 sequences are MDHEN and SYDVKM. The CDR3 length is 14 residues. The ends lost 5 bases at V and 3 bases at J; junction bases unmatched: 6. CDR3 sequence (DNA): TGTGCCAGCAGTGAAGACAGGGTGGACTATGGCTACACCTTC. The encoded protein is CASSEDRVDYGYTF.

In its sample, this clonotype was seen a few times. The chain links TRBV3-1 to TRBJ1-2; D gene uncertain. The germline CDR1 and CDR2 sequences are LGHDT and YNNKEL (reference sequence). The CDR3 covers 15 residues. V lost 1 base and J 3 bases, leaving 12 bases between the germline ends. In DNA, the CDR3 is TGTGCCAGCAGCCAAGGGCTGGGGAGGGACTATGGCTACACCTTC. Translation: CASSQGLGRDYGYTF. The complete variable domain, with remaining parts taken from reference TRBV3-1 and TRBJ1-2, reads DTAVSQTPKYLVTQMGNDKSIKCEQNLGHDTMYWYKQDSKKFLKIMFSYNNKELIINETVPNRFSPKSPDKAHLNLHINSLELGDSAVYFCASSQGLGRDYGYTFGSGTRLTVV.

This rearrangement joins TRBV27 to TRBJ2-7; possibly TRBD1 or TRBD2 for D (5 bases each). The CDR3 length is 13 residues. Trimming took off 6 bases at V and 4 bases at J, with 13 bases between the two ends. Germline V gives CDR1 MNHEY, CDR2 SMNVEV (reference sequence). CDR3 amino acids: CASSGTETYEQYF. For the CDR3, the DNA is TGTGCCAGCAGCGGGACGGAAACATACGAGCAGTACTTC.

This clonotype occurred many times. This chain joins TRBV7-2 and TRBJ2-3; the D is unclear. From germline, CDR1 is SGHTA and CDR2 FQGNSA. Trimming removed 6 bases from V and 1 base from J, with 8 bases in between. This CDR3 has 13 residues. The CDR3 here is CASRPLGTDTQYF. In DNA form, the CDR3 reads TGTGCCAGCAGACCTCTGGGCACAGATACGCAGTATTTT.

The chain joins TRBV28 to TRBJ1-3; TRBD1 is a possible D gene (5 bases). CDR3 size: 15 residues. The germline CDR1 and CDR2 sequences are MDHEN and SYDVKM. With 6 bases removed from V and 6 bases from J, the gap between germline ends came to 18 bases. The CDR3 here is CASSPQWDRTNTIYF. Here the CDR3 DNA reads TGTGCCAGCAGCCCCCAATGGGACCGAACAAACACCATATATTTT.

At least ten counts were recorded for this clonotype. The chain employs TRBV5-1 and TRBJ2-7; possibly TRBD1 for D (6 bases). Trimming removed 4 bases from V and 3 bases from J, with 8 bases in between. The CDR3 is 12 amino acids. Per the germline V gene, CDR1 is SGHRS and CDR2 is YFSETQ. The DNA of the CDR3 is TGCGCCAGCAGCGCACAGGGCTACGAGCAGTACTTC. Amino acids: CASSAQGYEQYF.

The rearrangement uses TRBV27 and TRBJ2-1; D not certain. In germline, CDR1 is MNHEY, CDR2 SMNVEV (reference sequence). This CDR3 is 15 amino acids long. V was pared by 6 bases and J by 3 bases, with 15 bases between. The chain's CDR3 is CASRDSPRSYNEQFF. CDR3 DNA: TGTGCCAGCAGAGACTCCCCCCGAAGCTACAATGAGCAGTTCTTC.

Ten or more counts support this clonotype. This chain joins TRBV7-2 and TRBJ2-3, with D maybe TRBD1 (5 bases). The germline V and J ends were trimmed by 0 bases and 4 bases, with 17 bases remaining between them. Germline-derived CDR1 and CDR2 are SGHTA and FQGNSA. This CDR3 region has 17 residues. The CDR3 DNA sequence: TGTGCCAGCAGCTTAGCGGTTTATGGCAGGGCCGCAGATACGCAGTATTTT. Translated, it gives CASSLAVYGRAADTQYF.

This clonotype appeared many times. The rearrangement joins TRBV9 to TRBJ1-5; D may be TRBD1 (5 bases). V was clipped by 5 bases and J by 1 base, with 13 bases between them. CDR1 SGDLS and CDR2 YYNGEE come from the germline V gene. The CDR3 contains 15 residues. This chain's CDR3 is CASSAGGGSNQPQHF. In DNA, the CDR3 is TGTGCCAGCAGTGCGGGGGGGGGGAGCAATCAGCCCCAGCATTTT.

This clonotype occurred many times. The V call is TRBV29-1, the J call TRBJ2-1, with 11 positions matching TRBD2. Germline V gene sequence: CDR1 SQVTM, CDR2 ANQGSEA. V gave up 5 bases and J gave up 8 bases; unmatched junction bases: 8. The CDR3 is 14 residues long. Here the CDR3 reads CSVSYSGRGDEQFF. In DNA form, the CDR3 reads TGCAGCGTTTCCTATAGCGGGAGGGGGGATGAGCAGTTCTTC.